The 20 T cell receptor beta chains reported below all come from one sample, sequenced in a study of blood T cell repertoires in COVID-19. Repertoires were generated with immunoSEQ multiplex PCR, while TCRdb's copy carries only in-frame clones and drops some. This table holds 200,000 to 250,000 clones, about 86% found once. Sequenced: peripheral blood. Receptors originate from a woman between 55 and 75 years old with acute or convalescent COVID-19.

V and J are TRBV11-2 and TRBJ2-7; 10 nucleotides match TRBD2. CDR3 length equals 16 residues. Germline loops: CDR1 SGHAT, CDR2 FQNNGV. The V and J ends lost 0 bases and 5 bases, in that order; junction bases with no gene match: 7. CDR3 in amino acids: CASSLDQTSGRDEQYF. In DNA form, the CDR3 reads TGTGCCAGCAGCTTAGATCAGACTAGCGGGCGGGACGAGCAGTACTTC. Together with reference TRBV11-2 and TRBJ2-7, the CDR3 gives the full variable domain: EAGVAQSPRYKIIEKRQSVAFWCNPISGHATLYWYQQILGQGPKLLIQFQNNGVVDDSQLPKDRFSAERLKGVDSTLKIQPAKLEDSAVYLCASSLDQTSGRDEQYFGPGTRLTVT.

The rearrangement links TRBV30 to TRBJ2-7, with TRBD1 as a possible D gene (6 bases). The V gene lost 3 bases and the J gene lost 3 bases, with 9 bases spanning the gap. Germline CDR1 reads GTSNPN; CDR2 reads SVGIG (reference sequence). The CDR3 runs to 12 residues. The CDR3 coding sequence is TGTGCCTGGAGCATGACAGGCTACGAGCAGTACTTC. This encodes CAWSMTGYEQYF. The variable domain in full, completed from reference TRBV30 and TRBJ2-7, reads SQTIHQWPATLVQPVGSPLSLECTVEGTSNPNLYWYRQAAGRGLQLLFYSVGIGQISSEVPQNLSASRPQDRQFILSSKKLLLSDSGFYLCAWSMTGYEQYFGPGTRLTVT.

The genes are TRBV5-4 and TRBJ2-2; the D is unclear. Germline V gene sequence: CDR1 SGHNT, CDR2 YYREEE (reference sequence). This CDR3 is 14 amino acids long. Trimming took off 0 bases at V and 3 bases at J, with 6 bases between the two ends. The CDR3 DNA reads TGTGCCAGCAGCTTGGAGATAGACACCGGGGAGCTGTTTTTT. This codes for CASSLEIDTGELFF.

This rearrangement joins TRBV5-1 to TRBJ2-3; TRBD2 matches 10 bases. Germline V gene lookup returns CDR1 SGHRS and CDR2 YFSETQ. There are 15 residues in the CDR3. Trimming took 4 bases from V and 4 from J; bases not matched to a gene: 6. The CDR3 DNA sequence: TGCGCCAGCAGCCAAGCGGGGGGGCAGCCAGATACGCAGTATTTT. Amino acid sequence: CASSQAGGQPDTQYF.

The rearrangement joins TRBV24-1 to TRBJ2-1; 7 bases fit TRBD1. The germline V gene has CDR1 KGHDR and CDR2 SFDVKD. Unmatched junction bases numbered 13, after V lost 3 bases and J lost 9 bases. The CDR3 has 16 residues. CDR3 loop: CATSDRQGTLFSEQFF. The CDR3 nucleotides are TGTGCCACCAGTGATCGACAGGGAACGTTATTTAGTGAGCAGTTCTTC.

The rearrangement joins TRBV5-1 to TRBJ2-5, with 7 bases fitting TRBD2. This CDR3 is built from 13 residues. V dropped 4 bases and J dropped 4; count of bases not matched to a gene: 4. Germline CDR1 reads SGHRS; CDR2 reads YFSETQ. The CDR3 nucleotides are TGCGCCAGCAGCAGGATAGCGGGAGAGACCCAGTACTTC. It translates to CASSRIAGETQYF. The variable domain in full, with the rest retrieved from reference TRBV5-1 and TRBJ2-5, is KAGVTQTPRYLIKTRGQQVTLSCSPISGHRSVSWYQQTPGQGLQFLFEYFSETQRNKGNFPGRFSGRQFSNSRSEMNVSTLELGDSALYLCASSRIAGETQYFGPGTRLLVL.

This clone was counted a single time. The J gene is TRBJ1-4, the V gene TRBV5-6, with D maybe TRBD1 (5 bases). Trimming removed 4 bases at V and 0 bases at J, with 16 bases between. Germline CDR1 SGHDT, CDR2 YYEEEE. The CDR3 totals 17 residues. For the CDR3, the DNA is TGTGCCAGCAGCAAGACAGTTACCCCTGCAACTAATGAAAAACTGTTTTTT. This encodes CASSKTVTPATNEKLFF. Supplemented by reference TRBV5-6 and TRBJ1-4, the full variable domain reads DAGVTQSPTHLIKTRGQQVTLRCSPKSGHDTVSWYQQALGQGPQFIFQYYEEEERQRGNFPDRFSGHQFPNYSSELNVNALLLGDSALYLCASSKTVTPATNEKLFFGSGTQLSVL.

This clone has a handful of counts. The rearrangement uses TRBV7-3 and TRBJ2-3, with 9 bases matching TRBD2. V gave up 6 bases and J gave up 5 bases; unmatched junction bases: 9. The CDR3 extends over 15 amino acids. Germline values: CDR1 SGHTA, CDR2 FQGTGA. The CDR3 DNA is TGTGCCAGCAGTCGGAGCGGGGGGTTAAGAGATACGCAGTATTTT. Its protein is CASSRSGGLRDTQYF.

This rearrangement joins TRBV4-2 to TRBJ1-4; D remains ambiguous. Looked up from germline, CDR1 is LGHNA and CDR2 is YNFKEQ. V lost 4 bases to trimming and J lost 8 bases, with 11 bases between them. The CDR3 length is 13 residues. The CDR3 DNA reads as TGTGCCAGCAGCCGGGAGGTAGGGGAAAAACTGTTTTTT. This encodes CASSREVGEKLFF.

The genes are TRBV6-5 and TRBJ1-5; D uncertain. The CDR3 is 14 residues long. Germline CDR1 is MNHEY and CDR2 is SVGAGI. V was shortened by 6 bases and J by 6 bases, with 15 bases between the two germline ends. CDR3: CASRRGSGGQPQHF. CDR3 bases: TGTGCCAGCAGGCGAGGGAGTGGCGGTCAGCCCCAGCATTTT.

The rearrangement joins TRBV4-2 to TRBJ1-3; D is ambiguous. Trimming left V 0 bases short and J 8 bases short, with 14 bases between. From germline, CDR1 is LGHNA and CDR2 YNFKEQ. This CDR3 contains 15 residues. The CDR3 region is CASSQDPSTGDTIYF. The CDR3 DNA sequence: TGTGCCAGCAGCCAAGATCCCTCCACGGGAGACACCATATATTTT.

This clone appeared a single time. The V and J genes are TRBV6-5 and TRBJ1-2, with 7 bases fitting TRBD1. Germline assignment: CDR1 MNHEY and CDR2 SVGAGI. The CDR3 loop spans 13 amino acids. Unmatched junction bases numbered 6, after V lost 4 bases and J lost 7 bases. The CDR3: CASSSDRASGYTF. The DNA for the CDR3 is TGTGCCAGCAGTTCAGACAGGGCCTCTGGCTACACCTTC.

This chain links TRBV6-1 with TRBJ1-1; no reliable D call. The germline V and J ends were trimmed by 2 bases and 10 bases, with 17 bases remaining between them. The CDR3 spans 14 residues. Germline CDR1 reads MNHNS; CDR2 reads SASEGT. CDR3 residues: CASSELSSTARAFF. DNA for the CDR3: TGTGCCAGCAGTGAACTTTCTTCCACCGCGAGAGCTTTCTTT.

The CDR3 bases are TGCGCCAGCAGCTTCGGCCAAGACACCCATACGCAGTATTTT. Its translation is CASSFGQDTHTQYF. The J gene is TRBJ2-3, the V gene TRBV5-1; D gene uncertain. V was trimmed by 2 bases and J by 7 bases, leaving 14 bases between them. This CDR3 comprises 14 residues. CDR1 is SGHRS and CDR2 is YFSETQ in the germline V gene.

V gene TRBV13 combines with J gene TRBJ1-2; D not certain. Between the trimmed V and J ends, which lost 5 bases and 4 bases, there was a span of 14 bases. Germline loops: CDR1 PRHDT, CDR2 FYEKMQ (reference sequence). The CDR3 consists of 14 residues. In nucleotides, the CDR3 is TGTGCCAGCAGCCCTCGGCCGGGTAGCTATGGCTACACCTTC. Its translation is CASSPRPGSYGYTF. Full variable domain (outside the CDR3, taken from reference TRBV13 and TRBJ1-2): AAGVIQSPRHLIKEKRETATLKCYPIPRHDTVYWYQQGPGQDPQFLISFYEKMQSDKGSIPDRFSAQQFSDYHSELNMSSLELGDSALYFCASSPRPGSYGYTFGSGTRLTVV.

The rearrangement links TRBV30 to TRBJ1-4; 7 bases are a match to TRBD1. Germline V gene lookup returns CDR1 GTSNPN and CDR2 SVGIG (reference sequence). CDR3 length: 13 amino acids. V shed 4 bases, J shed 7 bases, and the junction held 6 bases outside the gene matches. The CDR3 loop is CAWTRTGAEKLFF. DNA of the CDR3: TGTGCCTGGACGCGTACAGGGGCTGAAAAACTGTTTTTT.

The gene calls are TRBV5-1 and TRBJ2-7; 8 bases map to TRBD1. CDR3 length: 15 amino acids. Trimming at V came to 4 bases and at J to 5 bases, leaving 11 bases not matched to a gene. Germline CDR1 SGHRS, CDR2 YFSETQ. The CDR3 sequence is CASSILGQGLDEQYF. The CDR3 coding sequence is TGCGCCAGCAGCATCCTCGGACAGGGTCTAGACGAGCAGTACTTC.

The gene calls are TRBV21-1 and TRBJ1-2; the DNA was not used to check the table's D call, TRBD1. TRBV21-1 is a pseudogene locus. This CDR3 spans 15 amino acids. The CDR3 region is CASSLEGTGNYGYTF. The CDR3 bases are TGTGCCAGCAGCCTTGAAGGGACAGGTAACTATGGCTACACCTTC.

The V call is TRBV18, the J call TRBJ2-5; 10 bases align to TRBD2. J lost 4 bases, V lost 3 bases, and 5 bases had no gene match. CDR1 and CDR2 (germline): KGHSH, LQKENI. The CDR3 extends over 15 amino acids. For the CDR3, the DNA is TGTGCCAGCTCACCGGAGCGGGGGGGCCGAGAGACCCAGTACTTC. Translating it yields CASSPERGGRETQYF.

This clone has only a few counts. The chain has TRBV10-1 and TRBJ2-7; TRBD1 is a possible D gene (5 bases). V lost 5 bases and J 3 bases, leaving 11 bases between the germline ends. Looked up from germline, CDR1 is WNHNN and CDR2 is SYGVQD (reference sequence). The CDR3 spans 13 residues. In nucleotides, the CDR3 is TGCGCCAGCAGTTTTACAGGTCACTACGAGCAGTACTTC. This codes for CASSFTGHYEQYF.